Detailed here is one TCR beta chain. Measured with immunoSEQ multiplex PCR; TCRdb has only the in-frame clones, and not every one. The data show 400,000 or so clones, roughly 90% seen once. Seattle patients were enrolled while actively infected and followed longitudinally. This sample was taken from a study of blood T cell repertoires in COVID-19. Study in general: Italy, Spain and the United States were the sources of the convalescent and acute COVID-19 samples.

V dropped 4 bases and J dropped 3; count of bases not matched to a gene: 4. The CDR3 is 16 amino acids. Germline V gene sequence: CDR1 SGHRS, CDR2 YFSETQ. J is TRBJ2-3 and V is TRBV5-1, with 14 positions matching TRBD2. Sequenced sample: peripheral blood. The receptor was isolated from a man younger than 35 with COVID-19, enrolled during active disease. The CDR3 DNA reads as TGCGCCAGCAGCCCGGGACTAGCGGGAGTAACAGATACGCAGTATTTT. This encodes CASSPGLAGVTDTQYF.